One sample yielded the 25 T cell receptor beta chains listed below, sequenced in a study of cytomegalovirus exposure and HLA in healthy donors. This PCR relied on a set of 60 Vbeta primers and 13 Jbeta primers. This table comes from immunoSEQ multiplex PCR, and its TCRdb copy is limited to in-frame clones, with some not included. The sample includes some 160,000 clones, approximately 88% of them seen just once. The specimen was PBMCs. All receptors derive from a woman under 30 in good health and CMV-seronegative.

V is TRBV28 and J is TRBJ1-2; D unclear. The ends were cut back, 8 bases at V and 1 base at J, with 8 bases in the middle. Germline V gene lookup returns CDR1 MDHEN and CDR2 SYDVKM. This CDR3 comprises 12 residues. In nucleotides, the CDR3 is TGTGCCAGCTCCGTACTTAACTATGGCTACACCTTC. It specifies CASSVLNYGYTF.

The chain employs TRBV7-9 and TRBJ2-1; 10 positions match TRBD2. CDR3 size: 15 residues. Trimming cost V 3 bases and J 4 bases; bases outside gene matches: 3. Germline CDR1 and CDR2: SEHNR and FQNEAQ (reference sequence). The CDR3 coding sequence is TGTGCCAGCAGCTTTAGCGGGGGGATGTACAATGAGCAGTTCTTC. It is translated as CASSFSGGMYNEQFF.

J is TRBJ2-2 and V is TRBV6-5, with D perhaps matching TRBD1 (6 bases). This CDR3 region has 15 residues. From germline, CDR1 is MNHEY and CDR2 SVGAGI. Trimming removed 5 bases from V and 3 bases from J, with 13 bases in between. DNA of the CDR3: TGTGCCAGCAGTGGGCCAGGGGCGCACACCGGGGAGCTGTTTTTT. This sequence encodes CASSGPGAHTGELFF.

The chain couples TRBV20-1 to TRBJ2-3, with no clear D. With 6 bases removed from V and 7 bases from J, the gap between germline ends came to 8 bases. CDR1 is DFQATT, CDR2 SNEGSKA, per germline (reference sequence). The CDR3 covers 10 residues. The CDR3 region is CSASLNTQYF. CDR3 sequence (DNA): TGCAGTGCCTCGTTAAATACGCAGTATTTT.

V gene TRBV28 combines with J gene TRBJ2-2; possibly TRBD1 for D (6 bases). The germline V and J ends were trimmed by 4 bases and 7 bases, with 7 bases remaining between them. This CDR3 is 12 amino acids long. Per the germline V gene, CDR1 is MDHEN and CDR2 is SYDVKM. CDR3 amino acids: CASSSGDGELFF. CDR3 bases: TGTGCCAGCAGTTCAGGGGACGGGGAGCTGTTTTTT.

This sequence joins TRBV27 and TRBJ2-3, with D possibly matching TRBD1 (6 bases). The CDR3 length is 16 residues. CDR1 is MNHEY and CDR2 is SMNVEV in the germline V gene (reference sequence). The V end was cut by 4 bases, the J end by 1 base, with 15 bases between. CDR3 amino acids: CASSSLRGSGTDTQYF. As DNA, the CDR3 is TGTGCCAGCAGTTCCCTCAGGGGATCGGGCACAGATACGCAGTATTTT.

CDR3 nucleotides: TGCGCCAGCACCCAGGACGGGGTGGGGGGGGATCAGCCCCAGCATTTT. This sequence encodes CASTQDGVGGDQPQHF. The rearrangement links TRBV4-1 to TRBJ1-5, with D maybe TRBD1 (5 bases). CDR1 MGHRA and CDR2 YSYEKL come from the germline V gene. V was pared by 7 bases and J by 5 bases, with 21 bases between. This CDR3 is built from 16 residues.

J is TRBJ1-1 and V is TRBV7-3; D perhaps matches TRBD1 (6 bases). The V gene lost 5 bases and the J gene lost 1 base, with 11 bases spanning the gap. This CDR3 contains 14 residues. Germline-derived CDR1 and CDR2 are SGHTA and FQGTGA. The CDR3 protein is CASSRLGGNTEAFF. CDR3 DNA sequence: TGTGCCAGCAGCCGGCTAGGGGGGAACACTGAAGCTTTCTTT.

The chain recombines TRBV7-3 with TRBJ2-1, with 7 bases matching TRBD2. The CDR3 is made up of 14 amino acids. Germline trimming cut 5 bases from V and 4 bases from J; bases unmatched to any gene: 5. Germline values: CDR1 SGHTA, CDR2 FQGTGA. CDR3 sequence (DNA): TGTGCCAGCAGCCCACCGGGGGGTTACAATGAGCAGTTCTTC. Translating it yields CASSPPGGYNEQFF.

The CDR3 reads CASSTGGQSYEQYF. CDR3 nucleotide sequence: TGTGCCAGCTCAACAGGCGGACAGTCCTACGAGCAGTACTTC. The chain links TRBV18 to TRBJ2-7; D perhaps matches TRBD1 (6 bases). V lost 5 bases and J 1 base, leaving 12 bases between the germline ends. The length of the CDR3 is 14 residues. The V gene's germline CDR1 is KGHSH and CDR2 LQKENI. The full variable domain, completed using reference TRBV18 and TRBJ2-7, is NAGVMQNPRHLVRRRGQEARLRCSPMKGHSHVYWYRQLPEEGLKFMVYLQKENIIDESGMPKERFSAEFPKEGPSILRIQQVVRGDSAAYFCASSTGGQSYEQYFGPGTRLTVT.

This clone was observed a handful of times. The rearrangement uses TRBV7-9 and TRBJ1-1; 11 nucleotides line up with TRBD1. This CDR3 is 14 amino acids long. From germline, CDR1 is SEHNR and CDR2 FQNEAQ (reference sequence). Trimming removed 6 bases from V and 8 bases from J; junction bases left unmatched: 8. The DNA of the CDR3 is TGTGCCAGCAGGTGGGGACAGGGGGTTGGGGAAGCTTTCTTT. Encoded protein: CASRWGQGVGEAFF.

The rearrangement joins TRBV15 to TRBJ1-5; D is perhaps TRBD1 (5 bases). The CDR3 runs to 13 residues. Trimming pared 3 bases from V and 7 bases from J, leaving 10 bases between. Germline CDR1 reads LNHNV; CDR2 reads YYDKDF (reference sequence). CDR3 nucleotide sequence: TGTGCCACCAGCAGTGAGGACACCCAGCCCCAGCATTTT. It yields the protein CATSSEDTQPQHF.

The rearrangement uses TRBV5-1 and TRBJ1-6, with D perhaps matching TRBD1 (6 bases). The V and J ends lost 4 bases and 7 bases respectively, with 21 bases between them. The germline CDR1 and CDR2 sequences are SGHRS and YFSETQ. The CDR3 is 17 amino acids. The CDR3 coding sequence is TGCGCCAGCAGCATACGTTCACAGGGTCAGGGGAATTCACCCCTCCACTTT. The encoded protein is CASSIRSQGQGNSPLHF.

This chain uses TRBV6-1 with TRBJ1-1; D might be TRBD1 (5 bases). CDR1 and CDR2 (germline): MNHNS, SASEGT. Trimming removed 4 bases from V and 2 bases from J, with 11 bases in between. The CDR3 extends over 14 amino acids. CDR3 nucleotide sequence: TGTGCCAGCAGTGTGCGGGGGGATAACACTGAAGCTTTCTTT. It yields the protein CASSVRGDNTEAFF.

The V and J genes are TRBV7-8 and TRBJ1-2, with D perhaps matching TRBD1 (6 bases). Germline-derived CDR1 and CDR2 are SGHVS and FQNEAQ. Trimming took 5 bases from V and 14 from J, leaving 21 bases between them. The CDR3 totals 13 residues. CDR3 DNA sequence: TGTGCCAGCAGCCTTGGGGTGCAGGGGCGATATACCTTC. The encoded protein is CASSLGVQGRYTF.

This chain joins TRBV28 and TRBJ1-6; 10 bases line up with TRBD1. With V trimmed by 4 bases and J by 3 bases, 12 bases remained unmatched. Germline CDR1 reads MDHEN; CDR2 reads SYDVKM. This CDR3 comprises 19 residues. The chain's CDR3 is CASSSYRDRGLFYNSPLHF. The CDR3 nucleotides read TGTGCCAGCAGTTCGTACCGGGACAGGGGACTCTTCTATAATTCACCCCTCCACTTT.

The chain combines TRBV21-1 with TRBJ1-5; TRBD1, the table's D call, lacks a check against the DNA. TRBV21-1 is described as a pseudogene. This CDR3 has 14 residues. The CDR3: CASSPRTGNQPQHF. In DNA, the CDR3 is TGTGCCAGCAGCCCCAGGACAGGTAATCAGCCCCAGCATTTT.

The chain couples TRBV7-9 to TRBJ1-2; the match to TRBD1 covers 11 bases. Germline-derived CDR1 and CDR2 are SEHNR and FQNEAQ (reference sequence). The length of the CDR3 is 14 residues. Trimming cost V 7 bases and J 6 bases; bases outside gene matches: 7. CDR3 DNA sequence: TGTGCCAGCAACCGGGACAGGGGGGTACATGGCTACACCTTC. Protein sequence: CASNRDRGVHGYTF.

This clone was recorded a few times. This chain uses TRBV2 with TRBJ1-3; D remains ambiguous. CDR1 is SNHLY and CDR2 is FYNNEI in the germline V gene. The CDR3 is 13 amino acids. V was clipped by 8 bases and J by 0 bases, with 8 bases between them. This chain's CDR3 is CASLQSSGNTIYF. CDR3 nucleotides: TGTGCCAGCCTACAGAGCTCTGGAAACACCATATATTTT.

The CDR3 DNA is TGTGCCAGCATTCTGGGGGACAGGGCCTACGAGCAGTACTTC. Its translation: CASILGDRAYEQYF. V gene TRBV6-1 combines with J gene TRBJ2-5; 9 bases are a match to TRBD1. The J call is uncertain, as TRBJ2-7 better fits the DNA end. The CDR3 is 14 amino acids. Germline V gene sequence: CDR1 MNHNS, CDR2 SASEGT.

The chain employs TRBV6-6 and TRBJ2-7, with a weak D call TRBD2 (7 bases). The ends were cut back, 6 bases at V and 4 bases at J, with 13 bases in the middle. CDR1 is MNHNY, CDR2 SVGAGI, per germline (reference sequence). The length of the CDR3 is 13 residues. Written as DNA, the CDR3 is TGTGCCAGCAGGAGGGGGGAGGGGTACGAGCAGTACTTC. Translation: CASRRGEGYEQYF.

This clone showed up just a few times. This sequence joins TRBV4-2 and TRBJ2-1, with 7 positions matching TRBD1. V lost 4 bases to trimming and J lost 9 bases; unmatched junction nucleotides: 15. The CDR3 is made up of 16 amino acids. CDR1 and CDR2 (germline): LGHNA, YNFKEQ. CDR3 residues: CASSPEGGDRPFEQFF. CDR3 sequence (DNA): TGTGCCAGCAGCCCAGAGGGTGGGGACAGACCGTTTGAGCAGTTCTTC.

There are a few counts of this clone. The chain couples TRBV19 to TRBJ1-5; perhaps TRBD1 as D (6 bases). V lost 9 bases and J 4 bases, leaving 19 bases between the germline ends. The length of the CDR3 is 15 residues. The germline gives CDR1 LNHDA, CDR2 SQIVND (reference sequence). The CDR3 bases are TGTGCCAGCCGTCCTGGGGGCAGGGTGAATCAGCCCCAGCATTTT. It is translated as CASRPGGRVNQPQHF.

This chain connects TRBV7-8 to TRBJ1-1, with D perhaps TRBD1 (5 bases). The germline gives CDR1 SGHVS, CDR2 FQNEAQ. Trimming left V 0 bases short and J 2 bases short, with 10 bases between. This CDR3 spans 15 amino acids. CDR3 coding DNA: TGTGCCAGCAGCTTAGCGAAGACAGCAAACACTGAAGCTTTCTTT. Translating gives CASSLAKTANTEAFF.

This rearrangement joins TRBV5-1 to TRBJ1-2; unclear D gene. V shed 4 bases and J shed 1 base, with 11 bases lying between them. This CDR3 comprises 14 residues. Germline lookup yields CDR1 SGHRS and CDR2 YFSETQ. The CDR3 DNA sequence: TGCGCCAGCAGCCTGGAGCTCAATAACTATGGCTACACCTTC. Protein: CASSLELNNYGYTF. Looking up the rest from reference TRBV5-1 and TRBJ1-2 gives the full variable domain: KAGVTQTPRYLIKTRGQQVTLSCSPISGHRSVSWYQQTPGQGLQFLFEYFSETQRNKGNFPGRFSGRQFSNSRSEMNVSTLELGDSALYLCASSLELNNYGYTFGSGTRLTVV.